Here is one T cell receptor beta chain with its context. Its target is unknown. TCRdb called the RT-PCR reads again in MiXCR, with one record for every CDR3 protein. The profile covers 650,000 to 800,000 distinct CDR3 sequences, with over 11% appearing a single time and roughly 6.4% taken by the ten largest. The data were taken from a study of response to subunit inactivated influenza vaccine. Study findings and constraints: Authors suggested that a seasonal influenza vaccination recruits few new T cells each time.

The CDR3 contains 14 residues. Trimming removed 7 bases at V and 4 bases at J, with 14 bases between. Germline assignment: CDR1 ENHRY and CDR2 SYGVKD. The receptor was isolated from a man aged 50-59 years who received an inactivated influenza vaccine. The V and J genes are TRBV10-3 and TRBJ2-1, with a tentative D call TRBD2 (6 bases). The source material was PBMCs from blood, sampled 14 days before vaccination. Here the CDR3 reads CAINVRDSYNEQFF. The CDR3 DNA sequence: TGTGCCATCAACGTCCGGGACTCGTACAATGAGCAGTTCTTC.